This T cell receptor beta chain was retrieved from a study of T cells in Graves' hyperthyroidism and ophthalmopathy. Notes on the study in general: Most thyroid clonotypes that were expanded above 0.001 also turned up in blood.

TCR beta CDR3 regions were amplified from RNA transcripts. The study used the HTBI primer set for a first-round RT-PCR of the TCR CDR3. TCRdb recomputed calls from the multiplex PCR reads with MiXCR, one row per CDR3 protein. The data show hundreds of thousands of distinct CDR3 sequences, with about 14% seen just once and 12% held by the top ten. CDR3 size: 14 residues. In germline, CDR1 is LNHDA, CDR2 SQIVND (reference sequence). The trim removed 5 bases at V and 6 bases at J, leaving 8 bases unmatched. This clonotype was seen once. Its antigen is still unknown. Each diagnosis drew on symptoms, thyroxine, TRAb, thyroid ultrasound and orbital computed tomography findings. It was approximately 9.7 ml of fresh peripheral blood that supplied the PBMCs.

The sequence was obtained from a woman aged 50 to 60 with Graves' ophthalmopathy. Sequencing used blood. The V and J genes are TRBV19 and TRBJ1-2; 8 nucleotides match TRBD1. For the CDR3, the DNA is TGTGCCAGTAGTCCCAGGACAGGGCGGGATGGCTACACCTTC. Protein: CASSPRTGRDGYTF.